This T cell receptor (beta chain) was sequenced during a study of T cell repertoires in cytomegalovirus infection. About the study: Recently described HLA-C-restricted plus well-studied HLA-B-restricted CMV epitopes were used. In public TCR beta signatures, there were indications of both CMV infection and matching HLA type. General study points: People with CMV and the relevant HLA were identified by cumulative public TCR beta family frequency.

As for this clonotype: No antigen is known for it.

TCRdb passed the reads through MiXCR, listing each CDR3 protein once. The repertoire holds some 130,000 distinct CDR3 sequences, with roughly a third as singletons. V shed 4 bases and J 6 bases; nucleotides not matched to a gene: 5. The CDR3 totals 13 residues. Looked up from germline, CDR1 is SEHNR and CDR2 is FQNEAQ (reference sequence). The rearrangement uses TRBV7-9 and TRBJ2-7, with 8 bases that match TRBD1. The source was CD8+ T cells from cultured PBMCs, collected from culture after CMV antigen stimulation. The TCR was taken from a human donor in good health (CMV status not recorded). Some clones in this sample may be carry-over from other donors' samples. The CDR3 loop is CASSWQDRVEQYF. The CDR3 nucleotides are TGTGCCAGCAGCTGGCAGGACAGGGTCGAGCAGTACTTC.